This T cell receptor beta chain was captured by sequencing in a study of cytomegalovirus exposure and HLA in healthy donors. Study-wide findings and caveats: It is likely that the observed cluster of highly shared sequence variants was a sequencing artifact. A later analysis linked a missense DCLRE1C variant to TCR beta V- and J-gene trimming. A classifier reportedly called cytomegalovirus status with high sensitivity and specificity.

PCR employed 60 Vbeta and 13 Jbeta primers. Method: immunoSEQ multiplex PCR; TCRdb's copy keeps in-frame clones and lacks some. The profile shows approximately 170,000 clones, about 80% of them singletons. This clone was recorded only once. The antigen is unknown. V was pared by 6 bases and J by 4 bases, with 4 bases of the junction left unmatched. Germline values: CDR1 ENHRY, CDR2 SYGVKD. The CDR3 extends over 13 amino acids. This TCR derives from a man younger than 35 in good health and CMV-seropositive. The sequenced sample consisted of PBMCs. The chain uses TRBV10-3 and TRBJ1-1; 8 bases align to TRBD1. CDR3 in DNA: TGTGCCATCAGGGACAGGGTGGGCACTGAAGCTTTCTTT. It codes for CAIRDRVGTEAFF.